This T cell receptor (beta chain) is drawn from a study of CD8+CD57+ T cells in acquired aplastic anemia. Background on the study: The mean DNA yield obtained from sorted CD4+ and CD8+ cells came to about 3 ug.

The V segment lost 5 bases and the J segment 7 bases; nucleotides outside the gene matches: 10. Germline values: CDR1 MNHNY, CDR2 SVGAGI (reference sequence). There are 15 residues in the CDR3. This clonotype was seen at least ten times. Its antigen remains unknown. Study-wide results and caveats: Approximately 30 CD8+ CDR3 sequences were shared between patients and controls.

Genomic DNA constituted the template upon which TCR beta VDJ and CDR3 profiling was performed. TCRdb called the reads again in MiXCR, with one record for every CDR3 protein. The profile shows roughly 420,000 distinct CDR3 sequences, 55% to 70% of them singletons. The receptor was isolated from a human donor in good health, serving as a control. Sequencing was performed on sorted CD4+, CD8+, or CD8+CD57+ T cells (not recorded which) from PBMCs. This chain connects TRBV6-6 to TRBJ2-1; TRBD1 aligns across 8 bases. The CDR3 region has the DNA TGTGCCAGCAGTACGACAGGGGCGACCGGGAATGAGCAGTTCTTC. Translation: CASSTTGATGNEQFF.